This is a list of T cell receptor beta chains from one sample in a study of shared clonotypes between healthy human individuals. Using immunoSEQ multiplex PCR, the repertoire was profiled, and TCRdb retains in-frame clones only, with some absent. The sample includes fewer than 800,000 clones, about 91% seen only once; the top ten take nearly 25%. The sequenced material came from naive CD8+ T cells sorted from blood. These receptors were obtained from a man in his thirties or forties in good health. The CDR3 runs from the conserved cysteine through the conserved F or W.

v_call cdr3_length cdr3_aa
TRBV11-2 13 CASSLGPNQPQHF
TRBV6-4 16 CASSLDRGWNTGELFF
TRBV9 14 CASSVGGLTNEQYF
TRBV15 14 CATSRVGETDTQYF
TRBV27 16 CASSLLRGGGGDEQYF
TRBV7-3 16 CASSLKGQGPQETQYF
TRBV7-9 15 CASRHWAQGADTQYF
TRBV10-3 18 CAIGETGGRGLDQETQYF
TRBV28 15 CASSSNTGLKETQYF
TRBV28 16 CASSPHPGQGPYEQYF
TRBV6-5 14 CASSYFNSRETQYF
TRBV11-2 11 CASSHENEQFF
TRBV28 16 CASSSRLAPTYNEQFF
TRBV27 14 CASSLLGGGEKLFF
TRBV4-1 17 CASSPAGTGVLRETQYF
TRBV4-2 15 CASSQSGPSSYEQYF
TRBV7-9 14 CASSAPTGPNEQYF
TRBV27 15 CASSALSSGAYEQYF
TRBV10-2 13 CARPGQGDEKLFF
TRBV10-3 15 CAISEGGTATYEQYF
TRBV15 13 CATSRDGTGAAFF
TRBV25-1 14 CASKGQGPQETQYF
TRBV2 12 CASRTGNYGYTF
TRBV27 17 CASSNPHRAEYTDTQYF
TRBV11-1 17 CASSPNIAGDSYNEQFF
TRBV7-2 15 CASSSAPGQSYEQYF
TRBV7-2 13 CASLAFDRNEQFF